The 25 T cell receptor beta chains in this list originate from one sample, sequenced in a study of cytomegalovirus exposure and HLA in healthy donors. 13 Jbeta primers and 60 Vbeta primers were used for the PCR. The table came from immunoSEQ multiplex PCR; TCRdb's copy has only in-frame clones and leaves some out. The table shows about 91,000 clones, with about 68% occurring only once. The source material was PBMCs. These receptors were taken from a human donor in good health.

The chain links TRBV7-9 to TRBJ2-3; D might be TRBD1 (5 bases). There are 15 residues in the CDR3. Deletions cut 3 bases from V and 3 bases from J, with 13 bases between. Germline CDR1 SEHNR, CDR2 FQNEAQ (reference sequence). CDR3 sequence: CASSFIQGGTDTQYF. The CDR3 DNA reads as TGTGCCAGCAGCTTCATTCAGGGTGGGACAGATACGCAGTATTTT.

This chain links TRBV10-3 with TRBJ2-3; TRBD1 aligns across 11 bases. The CDR3 sequence is 15 residues long. In germline, CDR1 is ENHRY, CDR2 SYGVKD. Losses at the gene ends were 0 bases for V and 5 bases for J; bases not matched to a gene: 1. Here the CDR3 DNA reads TGTGCCATCAGTGAGTCCGGGACAGGGGGAGATACGCAGTATTTT. Translated, it gives CAISESGTGGDTQYF.

The chain combines TRBV18 with TRBJ2-1, with 14 bases aligning to TRBD2. Losses at the gene ends were 6 bases for V and 6 bases for J; bases not matched to a gene: 13. The CDR3 contains 18 residues. The germline V gene encodes CDR1 KGHSH and CDR2 LQKENI. CDR3 DNA sequence: TGTGCCAGCTCGCCCTCATTAATGACTAGCGGGGGGGGCAATGAGCAGTTCTTC. Amino acid sequence: CASSPSLMTSGGGNEQFF. Full variable domain (missing parts from reference TRBV18 and TRBJ2-1): NAGVMQNPRHLVRRRGQEARLRCSPMKGHSHVYWYRQLPEEGLKFMVYLQKENIIDESGMPKERFSAEFPKEGPSILRIQQVVRGDSAAYFCASSPSLMTSGGGNEQFFGPGTRLTVL.

V and J are TRBV7-2 and TRBJ1-1; D not certain. Between the trimmed V and J ends, which lost 5 bases and 0 bases, there was a span of 13 bases. CDR1 and CDR2 from the germline V gene are SGHTA and FQGNSA. This CDR3 is 15 amino acids long. The CDR3 region is CASSPTGRMNTEAFF. CDR3 in DNA: TGTGCCAGCAGCCCTACCGGGAGAATGAACACTGAAGCTTTCTTT.

This clone has just a few counts. The genes are TRBV9 and TRBJ1-4; 10 bases align to TRBD1. Germline trimming cut 4 bases from V and 2 bases from J; bases unmatched to any gene: 8. The germline gives CDR1 SGDLS, CDR2 YYNGEE. CDR3 length equals 17 residues. CDR3 amino acids: CASSLTGGGGTNEKLFF. The CDR3 DNA sequence: TGTGCCAGCAGCTTGACAGGGGGCGGTGGTACTAATGAAAAACTGTTTTTT.

V and J are TRBV27 and TRBJ1-2, with 8 bases fitting TRBD1. The CDR3 loop spans 16 amino acids. CDR1 is MNHEY, CDR2 SMNVEV, per germline (reference sequence). Trimming at V came to 6 bases and at J to 5 bases, leaving 14 bases not matched to a gene. The CDR3 loop is CASRLTGAPLEYGYTF. The CDR3 DNA sequence: TGTGCCAGCAGGCTGACAGGGGCCCCGCTCGAGTATGGCTACACCTTC.

The chain is built from TRBV28 and TRBJ1-4; unclear D gene. Germline V gene data show CDR1 as MDHEN and CDR2 as SYDVKM. Between the trimmed V and J ends, which lost 10 bases and 7 bases, there was a span of 16 bases. The CDR3 spans 13 residues. The CDR3 loop reads CATTDFLGEKLFF. The CDR3 nucleotides read TGTGCCACCACGGACTTTCTAGGTGAAAAACTGTTTTTT. Variable domain in full (rest from reference TRBV28 and TRBJ1-4): DVKVTQSSRYLVKRTGEKVFLECVQDMDHENMFWYRQDPGLGLRLIYFSYDVKMKEKGDIPEGYSVSREKKERFSLILESASTNQTSMYLCATTDFLGEKLFFGSGTQLSVL.

The CDR3 DNA reads TGTGCCAGCAGCTCCCGGACAGGGGGCTATGGTAGAACCGGGGAGCTGTTTTTT. Translation: CASSSRTGGYGRTGELFF. The chain has TRBV9 and TRBJ2-2, with 11 nucleotides matching TRBD1. This CDR3 spans 18 amino acids. In germline, CDR1 is SGDLS, CDR2 YYNGEE. Trimming at V came to 4 bases and at J to 5 bases, leaving 13 bases not matched to a gene. Full variable domain (outside the CDR3, taken from reference TRBV9 and TRBJ2-2): DSGVTQTPKHLITATGQRVTLRCSPRSGDLSVYWYQQSLDQGLQFLIQYYNGEERAKGNILERFSAQQFPDLHSELNLSSLELGDSALYFCASSSRTGGYGRTGELFFGEGSRLTVL.

Only a few counts were recorded for this clone. The chain employs TRBV2 and TRBJ2-1, with TRBD2 matching 9 bases. V gave up 6 bases and J gave up 15 bases; unmatched junction bases: 6. This CDR3 is 11 amino acids long. The germline CDR1 and CDR2 sequences are SNHLY and FYNNEI. CDR3 bases: TGTGCCAGCAGACGTAGCGGGGGCGGGTTCTTC. Its translation: CASRRSGGGFF.

V usage is TRBV9 and J usage is TRBJ2-3; D not certain. Germline V gives CDR1 SGDLS, CDR2 YYNGEE. Trimming left V 0 bases short and J 1 base short, with 6 bases between. The CDR3 contains 14 residues. The CDR3 sequence: CASSVGAGTDTQYF. The DNA of the CDR3 is TGTGCCAGCAGCGTAGGGGCAGGCACAGATACGCAGTATTTT.

This clone was seen once. The V and J genes are TRBV4-3 and TRBJ1-4; D gene ambiguous. The V and J ends lost 2 bases and 0 bases respectively, with 7 bases between them. The CDR3 covers 15 residues. Per the germline V gene, CDR1 is LGHNA and CDR2 is YSLEER. The CDR3 spells CASSQTLATNEKLFF. In DNA, the CDR3 is TGCGCCAGCAGCCAAACTCTCGCAACTAATGAAAAACTGTTTTTT.

This sequence joins TRBV29-1 and TRBJ2-7, with 9 bases matching TRBD2. V was pared by 2 bases and J by 6 bases, with 8 bases of the junction left unmatched. Germline V gives CDR1 SQVTM, CDR2 ANQGSEA. The CDR3 runs 14 residues. CDR3 region: CSVEKVAGASEQYF. CDR3 DNA sequence: TGCAGCGTTGAAAAGGTAGCGGGGGCCTCCGAGCAGTACTTC.

This sequence joins TRBV7-2 and TRBJ2-3, with D perhaps TRBD2 (6 bases). Trimming removed 4 bases at V and 6 bases at J, with 17 bases between. CDR1 SGHTA and CDR2 FQGNSA come from the germline V gene. This CDR3 has 15 amino acids. CDR3 in DNA: TGTGCCAGCAGCTCCCTGCTAGCGTGGGGGGATACGCAGTATTTT. As protein: CASSSLLAWGDTQYF.

The V gene is TRBV5-6, the J gene TRBJ1-2, with TRBD1 matching 8 bases. The CDR3 runs 13 residues. Per the germline V gene, CDR1 is SGHDT and CDR2 is YYEEEE. V gave up 0 bases and J gave up 5 bases; unmatched junction bases: 0. The CDR3 DNA sequence: TGTGCCAGCAGCTTGGACAGGGGGTATGGCTACACCTTC. This sequence encodes CASSLDRGYGYTF.

This clone was observed a handful of times. The chain has TRBV4-3 and TRBJ1-3; 9 bases line up with TRBD1. Germline-derived CDR1 and CDR2 are LGHNA and YSLEER. This CDR3 spans 18 amino acids. The V gene end was trimmed by 4 bases and the J gene end by 0 bases; junction bases not matched to a gene: 10. CDR3 loop: CASSLQAGTGLSGNTIYF. CDR3 nucleotides: TGCGCCAGCAGCCTTCAAGCCGGGACAGGGCTCTCTGGAAACACCATATATTTT.

Of note for this clone: A junction boundary mismatches the germline segment, possibly from a read error. The chain carries TRBV9 and TRBJ2-3; TRBD2 might be the D (7 bases). Germline lookup yields CDR1 SGDLS and CDR2 YYNGEE. The CDR3 loop spans 12 amino acids. The CDR3 DNA sequence: TGTGCCAGTGGGGGGGGCACAGATGCGCAGTATTTT. This codes for CASGGGTDAQYF.

The CDR3 spells CASTKGYTEAFF. In DNA, the CDR3 is TGTGCCAGCACGAAGGGGTACACTGAAGCTTTCTTT. The chain joins TRBV7-9 to TRBJ1-1; the D gene is possibly TRBD1 (5 bases). The CDR3 is 12 amino acids. Trimming cost V 7 bases and J 3 bases, with 9 bases left between them. Germline CDR1 reads SEHNR; CDR2 reads FQNEAQ (reference sequence).

The J gene is TRBJ1-2, the V gene TRBV19, with 8 bases matching TRBD1. There are 15 residues in the CDR3. Per the germline V gene, CDR1 is LNHDA and CDR2 is SQIVND (reference sequence). V lost 5 bases, J lost 5 bases, and 10 bases stayed unmatched. CDR3 nucleotide sequence: TGTGCCAGTAGTTTAGTGGGACAGGAGTTTTATGGCTACACCTTC. Amino acid sequence: CASSLVGQEFYGYTF.

CDR3 in DNA: TGTGCCAGCAGCTTAGCGACAGCCTACGAGCAGTACTTC. Protein sequence: CASSLATAYEQYF. The gene calls are TRBV7-8 and TRBJ2-7, with D maybe TRBD1 (5 bases). This CDR3 contains 13 residues. V lost 0 bases and J lost 2, with 5 bases in between. In germline, CDR1 is SGHVS, CDR2 FQNEAQ.

This clone was recorded a few times. This rearrangement joins TRBV9 to TRBJ2-3, with D maybe TRBD2 (7 bases). The CDR3 totals 16 residues. V dropped 4 bases and J dropped 1 base, with 16 bases sitting between them. CDR1 and CDR2 from the germline V gene are SGDLS and YYNGEE. CDR3 sequence: CASSILGGPGTDTQYF. CDR3 in DNA: TGTGCCAGCAGCATCCTCGGGGGGCCTGGCACAGATACGCAGTATTTT.

A word on this clone: Other nucleotide sequences from this sample produce the same CDR3. The chain links TRBV25-1 to TRBJ1-1, with 12 nucleotides matching TRBD1. The V gene end was trimmed by 4 bases and the J gene end by 5 bases; junction bases not matched to a gene: 8. The CDR3 spans 16 residues. CDR1 is MGHDK, CDR2 SYGVNS, per germline. As DNA, the CDR3 is TGTGCCAGCAGTGTACGGGGACAGGGGGCGCGTACTGAAGCTTTCTTT. It yields the protein CASSVRGQGARTEAFF.

The chain recombines TRBV14 with TRBJ1-4, with D tentatively TRBD1 (5 bases). The CDR3 is 16 residues long. The germline CDR1 and CDR2 sequences are SGHDN and FVKESK. The germline V and J ends were trimmed by 4 bases and 3 bases, with 15 bases remaining between them. The CDR3 loop is CASSPRMTVSNEKLFF. CDR3 in DNA: TGTGCCAGCAGCCCGAGAATGACAGTATCTAATGAAAAACTGTTTTTT.

The genes are TRBV27 and TRBJ1-6; D is unclear. The CDR3 covers 13 residues. Germline CDR1 is MNHEY and CDR2 is SMNVEV (reference sequence). Trimming pared 9 bases from V and 6 bases from J, leaving 12 bases between. In DNA, the CDR3 is TGTGCCAGTTCAGTGATGATTAATTCACCCCTCCACTTT. Its protein product is CASSVMINSPLHF.

The V and J genes are TRBV11-1 and TRBJ1-1; the match to TRBD1 covers 7 bases. Germline V gene lookup returns CDR1 SGHAT and CDR2 FQDESV (reference sequence). The CDR3 contains 13 residues. The trim removed 6 bases at V and 6 bases at J, leaving 7 bases unmatched. The CDR3 region has the DNA TGTGCCAGCAGAATCAGACAGGGCGCTGAAGCTTTCTTT. Its translation is CASRIRQGAEAFF. The full variable domain, in which reference TRBV11-1 and TRBJ1-1 provide the parts outside the CDR3, is EAEVAQSPRYKITEKSQAVAFWCDPISGHATLYWYRQILGQGPELLVQFQDESVVDDSQLPKDRFSAERLKGVDSTLKIQPAELGDSAMYLCASRIRQGAEAFFGQGTRLTVV.

CDR3 in amino acids: CASRNTGVEEAFF. The CDR3 bases are TGTGCCAGCAGGAACACAGGGGTTGAAGAAGCTTTCTTT. This chain links TRBV2 with TRBJ1-1; TRBD1 aligns across 7 bases. The CDR3 sequence is 13 residues long. Germline assignment: CDR1 SNHLY and CDR2 FYNNEI. V lost 6 bases to trimming and J lost 8 bases; unmatched junction nucleotides: 9.